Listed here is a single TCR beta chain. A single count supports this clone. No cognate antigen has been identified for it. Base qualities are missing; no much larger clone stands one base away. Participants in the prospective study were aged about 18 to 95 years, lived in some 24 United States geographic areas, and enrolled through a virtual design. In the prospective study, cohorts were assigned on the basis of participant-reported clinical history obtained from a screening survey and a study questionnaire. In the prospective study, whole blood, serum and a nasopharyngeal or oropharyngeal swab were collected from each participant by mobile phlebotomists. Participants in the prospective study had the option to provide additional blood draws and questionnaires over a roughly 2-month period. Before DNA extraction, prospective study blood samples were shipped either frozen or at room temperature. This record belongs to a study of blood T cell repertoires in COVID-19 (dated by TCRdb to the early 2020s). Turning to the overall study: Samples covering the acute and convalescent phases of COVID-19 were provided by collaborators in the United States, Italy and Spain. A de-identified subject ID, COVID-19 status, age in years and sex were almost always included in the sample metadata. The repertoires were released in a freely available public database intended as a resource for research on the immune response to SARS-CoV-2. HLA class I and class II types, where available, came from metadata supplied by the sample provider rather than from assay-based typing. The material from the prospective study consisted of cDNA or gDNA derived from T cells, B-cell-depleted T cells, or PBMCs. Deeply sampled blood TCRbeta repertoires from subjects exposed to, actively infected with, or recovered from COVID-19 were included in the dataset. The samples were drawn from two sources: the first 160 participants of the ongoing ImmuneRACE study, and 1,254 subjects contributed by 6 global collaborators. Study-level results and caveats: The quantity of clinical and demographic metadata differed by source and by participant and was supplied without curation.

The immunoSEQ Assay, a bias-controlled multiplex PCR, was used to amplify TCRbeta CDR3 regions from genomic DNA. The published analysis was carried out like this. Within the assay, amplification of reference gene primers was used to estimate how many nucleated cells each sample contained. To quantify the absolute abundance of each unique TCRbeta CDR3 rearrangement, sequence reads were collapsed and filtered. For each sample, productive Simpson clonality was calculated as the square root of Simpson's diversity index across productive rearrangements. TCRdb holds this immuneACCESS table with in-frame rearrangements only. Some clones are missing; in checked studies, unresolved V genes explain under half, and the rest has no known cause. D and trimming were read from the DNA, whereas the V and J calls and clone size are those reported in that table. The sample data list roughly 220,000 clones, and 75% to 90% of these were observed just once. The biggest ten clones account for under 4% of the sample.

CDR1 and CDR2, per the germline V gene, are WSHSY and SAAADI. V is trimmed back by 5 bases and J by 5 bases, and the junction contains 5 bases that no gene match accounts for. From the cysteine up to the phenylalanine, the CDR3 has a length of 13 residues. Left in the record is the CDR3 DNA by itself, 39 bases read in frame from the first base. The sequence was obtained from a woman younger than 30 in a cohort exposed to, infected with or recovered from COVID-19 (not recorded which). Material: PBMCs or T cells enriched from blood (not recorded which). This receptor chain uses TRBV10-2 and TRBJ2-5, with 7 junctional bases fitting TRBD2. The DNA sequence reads TGCGCCAGCAGTAGGCGGGAGTTGGAGACCCAGTACTTC. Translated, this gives CASSRRELETQYF.